Detailed here is one TCR beta chain. Its specificity is unknown. In building TCR beta libraries, iRepertoire HTBI primers were used together with Arm-PCR of CDR3 regions. TCRdb redid the calling of the multiplex PCR reads with MiXCR, one entry per CDR3 protein. The table has roughly 400,000 distinct CDR3 sequences, roughly 20% seen once. This sample was included in a study of regulatory T cells in long-lasting Graves disease. Regarding the study as a whole: New patients shared approximately 930 public clonotypes, fewer than the 2,500 to 3,500 shared by persistent patients.

Stated time point: persistent/refractory GD, antithyroid drugs over 5 years with positive TRAb. PBMC-extracted RNA yielded the TCR library. Sequenced here: peripheral blood mononuclear cells (PBMCs), sampled when the disease was refractory, from a patient treated with antithyroid drugs. This TCR came from a female donor with Graves disease.

CDR3 protein: CASSPDRGNDNEQFF. The CDR3 DNA reads TGTGCCAGCAGCCCAGACAGGGGAAACGACAATGAGCAGTTCTTC. This chain uses TRBV13 with TRBJ2-1; 8 bases line up with TRBD1. Germline CDR1 is PRHDT and CDR2 is FYEKMQ (reference sequence). The length of the CDR3 is 15 residues. V was clipped by 5 bases and J by 5 bases; unmatched bases: 8.